One sample yielded the 20 T cell receptor beta chains listed below, sequenced in a study of Ad26.COV2.S vaccination and SARS-CoV-2 variants. This sample's treatment: around 19 received Ad26.COV2.S at low or high dose, single or two shots; 5 received placebo; per-sample allocation not given. Samples analyzed were those drawn on day 63 after the first vaccine or placebo injection. Sequenced by immunoSEQ multiplex PCR; TCRdb stores in-frame clones only, minus some. The sample gives over 250,000 clones, around 87% of which show up once; 3% to 4% is in the top ten. Sequenced material: peripheral blood, taken in a trial of Ad26.COV2.S vaccine versus placebo. The receptors were sampled from a person aged 18 to 65 who received the Ad26.COV2.S COVID-19 vaccine or a placebo.

This sequence joins TRBV12-3 or TRBV12-4 and TRBJ1-1, with unresolved D. There are 11 residues in the CDR3. Between the trimmed V and J ends, which lost 5 bases and 9 bases, there was a span of 10 bases. Here the CDR3 DNA reads TGTGCCAGCAGTCTAGGCTTCAAAGCTTTCTTT. It yields the protein CASSLGFKAFF.

The chain couples TRBV7-2 to TRBJ2-7; TRBD2 matches 9 bases. The ends lost 2 bases at V and 5 bases at J; junction bases unmatched: 4. Looked up from germline, CDR1 is SGHTA and CDR2 is FQGNSA. The CDR3 consists of 14 residues. The CDR3 nucleotides are TGTGCCAGCAGCTTAAGCGGGGGGAATAACGAGCAGTACTTC. The encoded protein is CASSLSGGNNEQYF.

The chain joins TRBV11-2 to TRBJ2-3, with D possibly being TRBD2 (6 bases). CDR1 and CDR2 from the germline V gene are SGHAT and FQNNGV. This CDR3 spans 14 amino acids. The germline V and J ends were trimmed by 5 bases and 7 bases, with 16 bases remaining between them. In DNA form, the CDR3 reads TGTGCCAGCAGCCTGTCGGGTGGGGGGTATACGCAGTATTTT. It translates to CASSLSGGGYTQYF.

J is TRBJ2-1 and V is TRBV5-1; perhaps TRBD1 as D (6 bases). This CDR3 has 14 residues. Trimming took 4 bases from V and 10 from J, leaving 18 bases between them. Germline assignment: CDR1 SGHRS and CDR2 YFSETQ. DNA for the CDR3: TGCGCCAGCAGCCCCGATCCCGACAGGTTAGAGCAGTTCTTC. This codes for CASSPDPDRLEQFF.

The chain employs TRBV6-5 and TRBJ1-5; possible D gene TRBD1, 5 bases. Germline V gene lookup returns CDR1 MNHEY and CDR2 SVGAGI. The CDR3 spans 15 residues. The germline V and J ends were trimmed by 5 bases and 0 bases, with 11 bases remaining between them. The CDR3 DNA sequence: TGTGCCAGCAGTACAGGTGGGAATAGCAATCAGCCCCAGCATTTT. Residues: CASSTGGNSNQPQHF.

The chain uses TRBV7-9 and TRBJ2-7, with 11 positions matching TRBD2. The CDR3 sequence is 14 residues long. With 7 bases clipped from V and 3 bases from J, the junction kept 5 bases outside the gene matches. Looked up from germline, CDR1 is SEHNR and CDR2 is FQNEAQ (reference sequence). CDR3 DNA sequence: TGTGCCAGCACCATAGCGGGAGGGAACTACGAGCAGTACTTC. Protein: CASTIAGGNYEQYF.

The V call is TRBV10-3, the J call TRBJ2-7, with D possibly being TRBD2 (6 bases). Germline V gives CDR1 ENHRY, CDR2 SYGVKD. This CDR3 has 15 residues. Trimming took off 0 bases at V and 5 bases at J, with 14 bases between the two ends. The CDR3 loop is CAISESRTNRNEQYF. The CDR3 DNA sequence: TGTGCCATCAGTGAGTCGAGGACTAACAGGAACGAGCAGTACTTC.

The V and J genes are TRBV30 and TRBJ2-2, with 9 positions matching TRBD1. V shed 5 bases and J 3 bases; nucleotides not matched to a gene: 4. Germline-derived CDR1 and CDR2 are GTSNPN and SVGIG (reference sequence). The CDR3 is made up of 14 amino acids. The CDR3 loop reads CAWAGQGYTGELFF. The CDR3 DNA reads as TGTGCCTGGGCCGGACAGGGGTACACCGGGGAGCTGTTTTTT.

The V and J genes are TRBV29-1 and TRBJ2-1, with D possibly being TRBD2 (5 bases). The ends were cut back, 7 bases at V and 7 bases at J, with 14 bases in the middle. The length of the CDR3 is 12 residues. Germline V gene lookup returns CDR1 SQVTM and CDR2 ANQGSEA. The CDR3 loop reads CSATNGRNEQFF. DNA of the CDR3: TGCAGCGCAACGAATGGGAGAAATGAGCAGTTCTTC.

This chain connects TRBV5-5 to TRBJ1-4; TRBD1 might be the D (5 bases). The V end was cut by 0 bases, the J end by 8 bases, with 11 bases between. Germline values: CDR1 SGHKS, CDR2 YYEKEE (reference sequence). The CDR3 runs 14 residues. CDR3 sequence: CASSLGGLEEKLFF. The CDR3 region has the DNA TGTGCCAGCAGCTTGGGGGGGTTAGAGGAAAAACTGTTTTTT.

This chain uses TRBV5-1 with TRBJ2-5, with TRBD2 matching 7 bases. The germline CDR1 and CDR2 sequences are SGHRS and YFSETQ. This CDR3 has 16 amino acids. V shed 3 bases, J shed 1 base, and the junction held 9 bases outside the gene matches. CDR3 loop: CASSSLGGLSQETQYF. The DNA of the CDR3 is TGCGCCAGCAGCTCGTTGGGGGGGTTGAGCCAAGAGACCCAGTACTTC.

The gene calls are TRBV7-2 and TRBJ1-4; possible D gene TRBD1, 5 bases. From germline, CDR1 is SGHTA and CDR2 FQGNSA. The CDR3 has 19 amino acids. Trimming cost V 5 bases and J 0 bases, with 22 bases left between them. CDR3 amino acids: CASSPHPGRRYATNEKLFF. The CDR3 DNA reads as TGTGCCAGCAGCCCGCACCCGGGACGAAGATATGCAACTAATGAAAAACTGTTTTTT. Based on the CDR3 plus reference TRBV7-2 and TRBJ1-4, the full variable domain is GAGVSQSPSNKVTEKGKDVELRCDPISGHTALYWYRQSLGQGLEFLIYFQGNSAPDKSGLPSDRFSAERTGGSVSTLTIQRTQQEDSAVYLCASSPHPGRRYATNEKLFFGSGTQLSVL.

The chain combines TRBV9 with TRBJ1-2; 10 bases fit TRBD1. The CDR3 spans 16 residues. CDR1 and CDR2 from the germline V gene are SGDLS and YYNGEE. With V trimmed by 3 bases and J by 6 bases, 11 bases remained unmatched. CDR3 DNA: TGTGCCAGCAGCGCCGGGTCCCCGACAGGGGGCGATGGCTACACCTTC. The encoded protein is CASSAGSPTGGDGYTF.

V gene TRBV5-1 combines with J gene TRBJ2-3; 7 bases are a match to TRBD2. CDR1 is SGHRS and CDR2 is YFSETQ in the germline V gene. The CDR3 is made up of 14 amino acids. Trimming took 4 bases from V and 6 from J; bases not matched to a gene: 8. The CDR3 sequence: CASSPGQGGDTQYF. CDR3 DNA: TGCGCCAGCAGCCCAGGGCAGGGAGGGGATACGCAGTATTTT.

A remark on this clone: This same CDR3 is encoded by further DNA sequences in the sample. This chain joins TRBV5-1 and TRBJ1-6, with no clear D. Trimming took off 0 bases at V and 0 bases at J, with 4 bases between the two ends. The CDR3 sequence is 15 residues long. Germline loops: CDR1 SGHRS, CDR2 YFSETQ. The CDR3 reads CASSLDSSYNSPLHF. CDR3 sequence (DNA): TGCGCCAGCAGCTTGGACAGCTCCTATAATTCACCCCTCCACTTT.

The gene calls are TRBV10-3 and TRBJ2-1, with a possible D match to TRBD2 (5 bases). CDR1 is ENHRY, CDR2 SYGVKD, per germline. Trimming cost V 8 bases and J 5 bases, with 10 bases left between them. CDR3 length equals 12 residues. The CDR3 coding sequence is TGTGCCATCCGGGTGCGGGACAATGAGCAGTTCTTC. Its translation is CAIRVRDNEQFF.

This chain joins TRBV4-1 and TRBJ1-5; TRBD1 is a possible D gene (6 bases). V was shortened by 1 base and J by 1 base, with 14 bases between the two germline ends. Germline V gene data show CDR1 as MGHRA and CDR2 as YSYEKL. The CDR3 consists of 17 residues. The CDR3 loop is CASSQGGGIKSNQPQHF. DNA for the CDR3: TGCGCCAGCAGCCAAGGAGGGGGGATAAAAAGCAATCAGCCCCAGCATTTT.

The chain couples TRBV6-1 to TRBJ2-6, with unresolved D. The V gene lost 0 bases and the J gene lost 0 bases, with 12 bases spanning the gap. This CDR3 is 18 amino acids long. From germline, CDR1 is MNHNS and CDR2 SASEGT. CDR3 protein: CASSEALPVSSGANVLTF. The CDR3 DNA reads TGTGCCAGCAGTGAAGCGCTGCCAGTTAGCTCTGGGGCCAACGTCCTGACTTTC.

This chain uses TRBV6-4 with TRBJ2-7, with 8 bases lining up with TRBD1. The V gene's germline CDR1 is MRHNA and CDR2 SNTAGT. The V segment lost 10 bases and the J segment 3 bases; nucleotides outside the gene matches: 14. The CDR3 covers 15 residues. CDR3 in amino acids: CATKDREAHFYEQYF. The CDR3 nucleotides are TGTGCCACCAAGGACAGGGAGGCCCACTTCTACGAGCAGTACTTC.

The chain couples TRBV6-7 to TRBJ2-7, with TRBD2 matching over 9 bases. TRBV6-7 is an ORF, with its function uncertain. Germline trimming cut 7 bases from V and 4 bases from J; bases unmatched to any gene: 11. The CDR3 sequence is 15 residues long. The CDR3 region is CASNFSGSGPYEQYF. The CDR3 nucleotides read TGTGCCAGCAATTTTAGCGGGAGCGGGCCTTACGAGCAGTACTTC.